Here is one T cell receptor beta chain with its context. This clone's antigen is unknown. The sample holds no much larger clone one base away, and base qualities are not on file. The donors were healthy, HIV-negative adults who had no recently reported acute infections or vaccinations. All donors were Caucasian adults living in Nashville, Tennessee, USA. CD4+ T cells were enriched by magnetic negative selection, after which naive cells were positively selected on CD45RA and the negative fraction was taken as the memory subset. Blood was obtained by leukapheresis, after which PBMCs were separated by Ficoll-Histopaque density gradient centrifugation and cryopreserved in liquid nitrogen vapor phase. Analytical flow cytometry was used to check the purity and quantity of every magnetically sorted T cell population. Each sorted fraction had its genomic DNA isolated and then quantified by UV absorbance on a Nanodrop 2000c.

From the cysteine through the phenylalanine, the CDR3 covers 16 amino acids. CDR3 DNA only is kept here, 48 bases in frame from base 1. CDR1 and CDR2 were assigned from the germline V gene as SGHNT and YENEEA. The V and J ends are trimmed by 1 base and 0 bases, leaving 11 bases between them. The entry originates in a study of shared clonotypes between healthy human individuals (dated by TCRdb to the early 2020s). About the full investigation: The cohort comprised a couple of women and three men aged 18 to 49 years. Different laboratories and diverse techniques were used to prepare libraries and sequence TCR repertoires, to increase sequencing depth and limit assay-specific biases. Per donor, leukapheresis produced somewhere between about 0.94 and 9 billion PBMCs. To estimate repertoire size and how much clonotype sharing occurs between individuals, the study deeply sequenced the blood TCR repertoires of about five healthy adults. For each donor, three plates each were used for CD4 naive and CD4 memory, two plates were used for CD8 naive, and one plate was used for CD8 memory. Study-level results and caveats: Sampling was restricted to blood, and TCR repertoires in tissue are likely to differ from TCR repertoires in blood. Larger estimated clonotype richness was generally found for naive subsets than for memory subsets. Incomplete sequencing was indicated by rarefaction of sorted-subset datasets, despite the large sequencing depth. Clonotypes shared by all four sorted-subset donors showed higher generation probabilities than non-shared clonotypes. Pairwise subsampling led to the expectation that sequencing depth would affect the degree of clonotype sharing among donors. Sharing across four donors was observed for around 4.8% of naive CD4, less than 4% of naive CD8, 2% to 2.5% of memory CD4, and 0.4% of memory CD8 clonotypes. The small number of donors limited the genetic and exposure-history diversity represented.

TCR CDR3 regions were amplified from genomic DNA by multiplex PCR using the deep immunoSEQ assay. Genomic DNA extracted from each cell subset was distributed evenly over all wells of several immunoSEQ 96-well plates, and each plate served as one replicate. For sorted subsets, 150 to 250 ng genomic DNA, equal to some 28,000 T cell genomes, was loaded into each replicate PCR. Purified libraries were measured with a Qubit 3.0 fluorometer, size-checked on a Bioanalyzer 2100, and measured again with the KAPA Library Quantification kit. Each immunoSEQ 96-well plate was sequenced on its own single-read 150-cycle Illumina NextSeq 550 flow cell. Per the original workflow: The immunoSEQ output contained only junctional sequences without quality scores, so filtering could not match that applied to full-length reads. Sequences were annotated with PyIR, a Python wrapper for IgBLAST v1.9, and V/J genes and CDR3 were assigned using IMGT germline references. Any read was removed if the V/J assignment was weak (E-value above 1e-6), the CDR3 was missing, or the read contained stop codons, out-of-frame junctions, or ambiguous translated residues. A V3J clonotype was defined by an identical inferred V gene, J gene, and CDR3 amino acid sequence. Percentage overlap between repertoires was calculated by dividing the number of shared unique clonotypes by the size of the smaller repertoire. Repertoire richness was assessed with RTK rarefaction, the Chao1 estimator, and Recon v2.1 estimates of unobserved clonotypes. Generation probabilities for all TCRbeta clonotypes obtained by the gDNA method from a handful of donors were computed using OLGA. Here the immuneACCESS table is served through TCRdb, limited to in-frame sequences with V and J called. Missing clones are a known gap in these copies; in checked studies unresolved V genes cover under half, and the rest lacks a known reason. The DNA was the basis for D and trimming; V, J and clone size are from that table. This sample has about 2.3 million clones in its table, and over 85% of those were observed once. The ten largest clones take up around 0.4% of the sample.

The sequencing sample was made of naive CD4+ T cells from PBMCs. Per the publication, the cell subset or site label means: CD45RA+ positively selected. The TCR sequence derives from a man younger than 30 in good health. Some clones in this sample may be carry-over from other donors' samples. The V and J genes are TRBV11-3 and TRBJ2-3; matching of 6 bases hints at TRBD2 as the D gene. The DNA reads TGTGCCAGCAGCTTAGGGAGGGATTTCAGCACAGATACGCAGTATTTT. The resulting protein is CASSLGRDFSTDTQYF.